The 13 T cell receptor beta chains presented below share a single source sample, sequenced in a study of T cell repertoires in ileal Crohn's disease. The method was immunoSEQ multiplex PCR; TCRdb's version includes in-frame clones alone and lacks a portion of them. The table shows a few thousand clones, with 95% occurring only once. Sequenced: ileal tissue. All receptors come from an adult with Crohn's disease.

The CDR3 region has the DNA TGTGCCAGTAGTATGCGTCCGAGAGATACGCAGTATTTT. It encodes CASSMRPRDTQYF. This rearrangement joins TRBV19 to TRBJ2-3; D is undetermined. V lost 3 bases to trimming and J lost 5 bases, with 9 bases between them. This CDR3 has 13 residues. The germline V gene encodes CDR1 LNHDA and CDR2 SQIVND (reference sequence).

The V and J genes are TRBV7-9 and TRBJ2-2, with D hard to call. Germline V gives CDR1 SEHNR, CDR2 FQNEAQ (reference sequence). The CDR3 has 14 residues. Trimming cost V 0 bases and J 6 bases, with 8 bases left between them. In nucleotides, the CDR3 is TGTGCCAGCAGCTTAGCTTCCGGTGCCGGGGAGCTGTTTTTT. Translated: CASSLASGAGELFF. The full variable domain, rest sourced from reference TRBV7-9 and TRBJ2-2, is DTGVSQNPRHKITKRGQNVTFRCDPISEHNRLYWYRQTLGQGPEFLTYFQNEAQLEKSRLLSDRFSAERPKGSFSTLEIQRTEQGDSAMYLCASSLASGAGELFFGEGSRLTVL.

This CDR3 reads CAWSVGAGTSTDTQYF. Written as DNA, the CDR3 is TGTGCCTGGAGTGTAGGTGCGGGGACTAGCACAGATACGCAGTATTTT. The chain combines TRBV30 with TRBJ2-3, with TRBD2 as a possible D gene (6 bases). The CDR3 runs to 16 residues. Trimming took 0 bases from V and 0 from J, leaving 13 bases between them. Germline loops: CDR1 GTSNPN, CDR2 SVGIG (reference sequence). The variable domain in full, completed from reference TRBV30 and TRBJ2-3, reads SQTIHQWPATLVQPVGSPLSLECTVEGTSNPNLYWYRQAAGRGLQLLFYSVGIGQISSEVPQNLSASRPQDRQFILSSKKLLLSDSGFYLCAWSVGAGTSTDTQYFGPGTRLTVL.

V is TRBV30 and J is TRBJ2-5; 11 bases fit TRBD2. After removal of 5 bases from V and 2 bases from J, the junction contained 4 bases not matched to a gene. Per the germline V gene, CDR1 is GTSNPN and CDR2 is SVGIG (reference sequence). The length of the CDR3 is 14 residues. The chain's CDR3 is CAWGASGGQETQYF. DNA of the CDR3: TGTGCCTGGGGAGCTAGCGGGGGGCAAGAGACCCAGTACTTC.

The chain combines TRBV12-5 with TRBJ2-3; D is possibly TRBD1 (6 bases). Between the trimmed V and J ends, which lost 1 base and 0 bases, there was a span of 11 bases. Germline CDR1 LGHNT, CDR2 FRNRAP. The CDR3 contains 16 residues. The CDR3 DNA reads as TGTGCTAGTGGTTTGGGGCGACAGGCTAGCACAGATACGCAGTATTTT. Protein sequence: CASGLGRQASTDTQYF. The full variable domain, its missing parts supplied by reference TRBV12-5 and TRBJ2-3, is DARVTQTPRHKVTEMGQEVTMRCQPILGHNTVFWYRQTMMQGLELLAYFRNRAPLDDSGMPKDRFSAEMPDATLATLKIQPSEPRDSAVYFCASGLGRQASTDTQYFGPGTRLTVL.

This chain links TRBV28 with TRBJ2-6, with D unresolved. This CDR3 is built from 15 residues. The germline V and J ends were trimmed by 5 bases and 0 bases, with 8 bases remaining between them. Germline lookup yields CDR1 MDHEN and CDR2 SYDVKM. CDR3 loop: CASSSSHSGANVLTF. The DNA for the CDR3 is TGTGCCAGCAGTAGTAGTCACTCTGGGGCCAACGTCCTGACTTTC.

The J gene is TRBJ2-1, the V gene TRBV5-5, with D maybe TRBD2 (6 bases). The ends were cut back, 2 bases at V and 4 bases at J, with 10 bases in the middle. Germline values: CDR1 SGHKS, CDR2 YYEKEE (reference sequence). CDR3 length equals 14 residues. The chain's CDR3 is CASSFSGDYNEQFF. The CDR3 coding sequence is TGTGCCAGCAGCTTTTCGGGGGATTACAATGAGCAGTTCTTC.

The gene calls are TRBV7-2 and TRBJ1-5; 9 positions match TRBD1. The CDR3 has 13 residues. With 4 bases clipped from V and 7 bases from J, the junction kept 2 bases outside the gene matches. CDR1 and CDR2 from the germline V gene are SGHTA and FQGNSA. The CDR3, as DNA: TGTGCCAGCAGCTGGGACAGGGACCAGCCCCAGCATTTT. It specifies CASSWDRDQPQHF. Based on the CDR3 plus reference TRBV7-2 and TRBJ1-5, the full variable domain is GAGVSQSPSNKVTEKGKDVELRCDPISGHTALYWYRQSLGQGLEFLIYFQGNSAPDKSGLPSDRFSAERTGGSVSTLTIQRTQQEDSAVYLCASSWDRDQPQHFGDGTRLSIL.

This clone showed up just once. The genes are TRBV27 and TRBJ1-2; TRBD1 matches 8 bases. The junction had 5 bases not matched to a gene; V was cut back by 6 bases and J by 5 bases. There are 13 residues in the CDR3. Germline-derived CDR1 and CDR2 are MNHEY and SMNVEV (reference sequence). The CDR3 coding sequence is TGTGCCAGCAGCCAACAGGGGGGGTATGGCTACACCTTC. It is translated as CASSQQGGYGYTF.

This chain joins TRBV12-2 and TRBJ2-7; the table's D call of TRBD1 was not tested on the DNA. TRBV12-2 is termed a pseudogene. This CDR3 is built from 11 residues. The CDR3 bases are TGTGCAAGTCACCAAGGACAGGGACAGTACTTC. It specifies CASHQGQGQYF.

This clone has only one observation. The rearrangement links TRBV5-1 to TRBJ2-3, with unresolved D. Trimming removed 7 bases at V and 5 bases at J, with 17 bases between. CDR3 size: 14 residues. Germline V gene data show CDR1 as SGHRS and CDR2 as YFSETQ. CDR3 in amino acids: CASSESSTRDTQYF. The CDR3 bases are TGCGCCAGCTCGGAGAGCTCTACCAGAGATACGCAGTATTTT.

The gene calls are TRBV18 and TRBJ1-5, with TRBD1 matching 7 bases. The CDR3 is 13 amino acids. V shed 3 bases, J shed 4 bases, and the junction held 0 bases outside the gene matches. Germline CDR1 is KGHSH and CDR2 is LQKENI. The CDR3 coding sequence is TGTGCCAGCTCACCGGACAGGAATCAGCCCCAGCATTTT. It yields the protein CASSPDRNQPQHF.

The genes are TRBV5-1 and TRBJ1-2, with a tentative D call TRBD1 (6 bases). Germline CDR1 and CDR2: SGHRS and YFSETQ. The V end was cut by 5 bases, the J end by 3 bases, with 14 bases between. The CDR3 contains 14 residues. The CDR3 region is CASRSTGQDYGYTF. Here the CDR3 DNA reads TGCGCCAGCAGATCAACGGGACAAGACTATGGCTACACCTTC.